Sequencing of this T cell receptor (beta chain) was carried out in a study of cytomegalovirus exposure and HLA in healthy donors. On this clone itself: Its antigen remains unidentified.

This CDR3 is built from 14 residues. The germline gives CDR1 SGHVS, CDR2 FQNEAQ. V shed 3 bases, J shed 2 bases, and the junction held 1 base outside the gene matches. Study findings and constraints: Researchers reported from a later analysis that most CMV-associated TCR beta chains appeared HLA-restricted.

13 Jbeta primers and 60 Vbeta primers were used for the PCR. Profiled with immunoSEQ multiplex PCR; TCRdb holds only in-frame clones, not every one. This sample yields 200,000 to 250,000 clones, of which more than 75% are seen a single time; 1.3% belongs to the top ten. The chain joins TRBV7-8 to TRBJ2-7; 10 bases fit TRBD1. The receptor's source is a human donor in good health. Sequencing was done on a sample of PBMCs. The CDR3 coding sequence is TGTGCCAGCAGCTTTGGGACAGGGGCCTACGAGCAGTACTTC. Residues: CASSFGTGAYEQYF.